This entry concerns a single TCR beta chain. This entry is derived from a study of shared clonotypes between healthy human individuals. Libraries were prepared by immunoSEQ multiplex PCR; TCRdb keeps only in-frame clonotypes and omits some of them. In the table there are around 2.3 million clones, around 95% of which are singletons. From germline, CDR1 is MDHEN and CDR2 SYDVKM. The CDR3 has 15 amino acids. Trimming removed 4 bases at V and 3 bases at J, with 13 bases between. The V gene is TRBV28, the J gene TRBJ2-4; D may be TRBD1 (6 bases). The source of this sequence is a young man in good health. Input material: naive CD4+ T cells sorted from blood. Subset noted: CD45RA+ positively selected. CDR3 region: CASSSIQGIKNIQYF. The CDR3 coding sequence is TGTGCCAGCAGTTCTATACAGGGAATCAAAAACATTCAGTACTTC. Using reference TRBV28 and TRBJ2-4 for the parts outside the CDR3, the full variable domain is DVKVTQSSRYLVKRTGEKVFLECVQDMDHENMFWYRQDPGLGLRLIYFSYDVKMKEKGDIPEGYSVSREKKERFSLILESASTNQTSMYLCASSSIQGIKNIQYFGAGTRLSVL.